This entry lists 6 T cell receptor beta chains sequenced from one sample in a study of blood T cell repertoires in COVID-19. Measured with immunoSEQ multiplex PCR; TCRdb has only the in-frame clones, and not every one. The sample includes approximately 100,000 clones, about 85% of them seen just once. The specimen sequenced was peripheral blood. The origin of the receptors is a man older than 75 with acute or convalescent COVID-19.

V gene TRBV7-6 combines with J gene TRBJ1-4, with TRBD1 matching over 8 bases. CDR3 length: 15 amino acids. Trimming took 4 bases from V and 6 from J; bases not matched to a gene: 7. Germline CDR1 SGHVS, CDR2 FNYEAQ. CDR3 DNA: TGTGCCAGCAGCTCCGGACAGGGATGGGATGAAAAACTGTTTTTT. Translated, it gives CASSSGQGWDEKLFF.

CDR3 bases: TGTGCCGGCCGGACAGGGGGCACTGAAGCTTTCTTT. It specifies CAGRTGGTEAFF. V and J are TRBV30 and TRBJ1-1; TRBD1 matches 10 bases. From germline, CDR1 is GTSNPN and CDR2 SVGIG (reference sequence). V was clipped by 8 bases and J by 4 bases; unmatched bases: 4. The CDR3 length is 12 residues.

V and J are TRBV10-3 and TRBJ1-2; D not resolved. V was pared by 0 bases and J by 0 bases, with 5 bases between. The CDR3 spans 14 residues. Germline V gives CDR1 ENHRY, CDR2 SYGVKD. The CDR3 is CAISESTPNYGYTF. As DNA, the CDR3 is TGTGCCATCAGTGAGTCGACACCTAACTATGGCTACACCTTC.

This chain links TRBV7-9 with TRBJ1-1, with 9 positions matching TRBD1. Trimming removed 4 bases from V and 5 bases from J; junction bases left unmatched: 11. The CDR3 contains 16 residues. CDR1 and CDR2 (germline): SEHNR, FQNEAQ (reference sequence). In nucleotides, the CDR3 is TGTGCCAGCAGCTCTAGAGAGACGACAGGGGGAACTGAAGCTTTCTTT. This translates into CASSSRETTGGTEAFF.

The chain has TRBV6-1 and TRBJ1-6, with 8 bases identical to TRBD1. The CDR3 runs to 15 residues. Looked up from germline, CDR1 is MNHNS and CDR2 is SASEGT. V gave up 3 bases and J gave up 10 bases; unmatched junction bases: 8. The DNA of the CDR3 is TGTGCCAGCAGTGAGGACAGGGCCTTAGGGTCACCCCTCCACTTT. It translates to CASSEDRALGSPLHF.

In its sample, this clone was seen a few times. The chain is built from TRBV27 and TRBJ1-6, with 8 bases matching TRBD1. J gave up 7 bases and V 5 bases, and 7 bases lay outside the gene matches. Germline lookup yields CDR1 MNHEY and CDR2 SMNVEV (reference sequence). The CDR3 runs 15 residues. CDR3 sequence (DNA): TGTGCCAGCAGTCCGGACAGGGACGTGAATTCACCCCTCCACTTT. Amino acids: CASSPDRDVNSPLHF.